A single sample gave rise to the 16 T cell receptor beta chains below, sequenced in a study of technical replicates of blood from several donors. Generated by immunoSEQ multiplex PCR, the TCRdb table keeps only in-frame clones and is missing some. The sample has over 70,000 clones; about 96% are singletons. Input material: T cells isolated from PBMCs. These receptors came from a human donor in good health.

J is TRBJ2-5 and V is TRBV4-2; TRBD2 matches 11 bases. The CDR3 covers 18 residues. V shed 3 bases, J shed 5 bases, and the junction held 14 bases outside the gene matches. In germline, CDR1 is LGHNA, CDR2 YNFKEQ. CDR3 coding DNA: TGTGCCAGCAGCCACCGACTAGCGGGGTCTATGGGGGGGGAGACCCAGTACTTC. Encoded protein: CASSHRLAGSMGGETQYF.

The V and J genes are TRBV6-5 and TRBJ1-2; no reliable D call. Trimming took off 2 bases at V and 4 bases at J, with 8 bases between the two ends. Germline V CDR1 and CDR2: MNHEY, SVGAGI. CDR3 length: 13 amino acids. The CDR3 DNA follows: TGTGCCAGCAGTTACGCGGGGATCTATGGCTACACCTTC. Residues: CASSYAGIYGYTF.

V gene TRBV20-1 combines with J gene TRBJ1-2; no firm D call. The germline CDR1 and CDR2 sequences are DFQATT and SNEGSKA (reference sequence). The CDR3 is made up of 11 amino acids. Trimming shortened V by 3 bases and J by 8 bases, and 10 bases separated the two germline ends. This CDR3 is CSASFEKGYTF. Written as DNA, the CDR3 is TGCAGTGCTAGCTTTGAGAAAGGCTACACCTTC.

The gene calls are TRBV5-1 and TRBJ2-7; TRBD1 agrees at 7 bases. The CDR3 runs 13 residues. Germline V gene sequence: CDR1 SGHRS, CDR2 YFSETQ. The V and J ends lost 5 bases and 7 bases, in that order; junction bases with no gene match: 9. CDR3 DNA: TGCGCCAGCAGGTTCTCCGGGACAGAAGAGCAGTACTTC. This codes for CASRFSGTEEQYF.

The V call is TRBV5-1, the J call TRBJ2-7; a possible D gene is TRBD1 (6 bases). The CDR3 sequence is 18 residues long. V shed 4 bases and J shed 1 base, with 24 bases lying between them. CDR1 is SGHRS, CDR2 YFSETQ, per germline. The CDR3 spells CASSPDWGLQGVSYEQYF. In DNA form, the CDR3 reads TGCGCCAGCAGCCCGGATTGGGGTCTACAGGGAGTATCCTACGAGCAGTACTTC.

The chain uses TRBV28 and TRBJ1-5; D is undetermined. V lost 1 base and J lost 1, with 8 bases in between. Germline assignment: CDR1 MDHEN and CDR2 SYDVKM. The CDR3 runs 15 residues. The CDR3 DNA is TGTGCCAGCAGTTTATTGACAAGCAGCAATCAGCCCCAGCATTTT. It specifies CASSLLTSSNQPQHF.

This sequence joins TRBV5-6 and TRBJ2-7; D unresolved. The CDR3 has 14 amino acids. Germline V gene lookup returns CDR1 SGHDT and CDR2 YYEEEE. Trimming shortened V by 0 bases and J by 0 bases, and 7 bases separated the two germline ends. The CDR3 sequence is CASSLGRSSYEQYF. For the CDR3, the DNA is TGTGCCAGCAGCTTGGGCAGGTCCTCCTACGAGCAGTACTTC. The full variable domain, its missing parts supplied by reference TRBV5-6 and TRBJ2-7, is DAGVTQSPTHLIKTRGQQVTLRCSPKSGHDTVSWYQQALGQGPQFIFQYYEEEERQRGNFPDRFSGHQFPNYSSELNVNALLLGDSALYLCASSLGRSSYEQYFGPGTRLTVT.

The genes are TRBV6-6 and TRBJ2-1, with D possibly TRBD2 on 5 matching bases. Germline-derived CDR1 and CDR2 are MNHNY and SVGAGI (reference sequence). The CDR3 runs 13 residues. Trimming shortened V by 0 bases and J by 7 bases, and 7 bases separated the two germline ends. CDR3 nucleotide sequence: TGTGCCAGCAGTTACTCGAGGGAGAATGAGCAGTTCTTC. Its protein is CASSYSRENEQFF.

The chain joins TRBV5-4 to TRBJ2-3; 9 bases match TRBD2. The CDR3 is 15 residues long. CDR1 is SGHNT, CDR2 YYREEE, per germline (reference sequence). V shed 4 bases and J 6 bases; nucleotides not matched to a gene: 9. The CDR3 DNA reads TGTGCCAGCAGCCTCCTAGCGGGGTTAGACGATACGCAGTATTTT. Its protein product is CASSLLAGLDDTQYF.

This chain uses TRBV13 with TRBJ2-7, with 8 bases matching TRBD1. Germline trimming cut 3 bases from V and 7 bases from J; bases unmatched to any gene: 11. The germline gives CDR1 PRHDT, CDR2 FYEKMQ (reference sequence). The CDR3 covers 15 residues. The CDR3 coding sequence is TGTGCCAGCAGCTTTTTGGGGCAGGGGGCTCGGGAGCAGTACTTC. Its translation: CASSFLGQGAREQYF.

In its sample, this clone was seen a few times. The chain recombines TRBV19 with TRBJ1-1; D not resolved. Trimming removed 7 bases at V and 5 bases at J, with 11 bases between. The length of the CDR3 is 12 residues. Germline CDR1 and CDR2: LNHDA and SQIVND (reference sequence). The CDR3 loop is CASKFTRTEAFF. CDR3 nucleotide sequence: TGTGCCAGTAAATTCACCCGGACTGAAGCTTTCTTT.

V and J are TRBV10-1 and TRBJ2-3; a possible D gene is TRBD1 (6 bases). The germline V gene has CDR1 WNHNN and CDR2 SYGVQD (reference sequence). The CDR3 spans 15 residues. Trimming removed 2 bases at V and 1 base at J, with 10 bases between. The CDR3 region has the DNA TGCGCCAGCAGTGAGAATTCAGGGGGCACAGATACGCAGTATTTT. The encoded protein is CASSENSGGTDTQYF.

The J gene is TRBJ2-7, the V gene TRBV9; 10 nucleotides align to TRBD2. The CDR3 totals 17 residues. The V gene end was trimmed by 0 bases and the J gene end by 2 bases; junction bases not matched to a gene: 8. Looked up from germline, CDR1 is SGDLS and CDR2 is YYNGEE. The CDR3 here is CASSVEGASGSPYEQYF. The CDR3 nucleotides read TGTGCCAGCAGCGTAGAGGGAGCTAGCGGGAGTCCCTACGAGCAGTACTTC. Based on the CDR3 plus reference TRBV9 and TRBJ2-7, the full variable domain is DSGVTQTPKHLITATGQRVTLRCSPRSGDLSVYWYQQSLDQGLQFLIQYYNGEERAKGNILERFSAQQFPDLHSELNLSSLELGDSALYFCASSVEGASGSPYEQYFGPGTRLTVT.

The chain carries TRBV27 and TRBJ1-6; a possible D gene is TRBD1 (6 bases). CDR3 length: 14 amino acids. CDR1 is MNHEY, CDR2 SMNVEV, per germline (reference sequence). V was pared by 5 bases and J by 1 base, with 6 bases between. For the CDR3, the DNA is TGTGCCAGCAGTGACAGGTCCTATAATTCACCCCTCCACTTT. It yields the protein CASSDRSYNSPLHF.

This chain uses TRBV27 with TRBJ1-1; D call uncertain. The CDR3 has 14 residues. The ends were cut back, 6 bases at V and 1 base at J, with 12 bases in the middle. CDR1 MNHEY and CDR2 SMNVEV come from the germline V gene (reference sequence). The CDR3 reads CASRPQVSNTEAFF. The CDR3 DNA reads TGTGCCAGCAGACCGCAGGTTTCGAACACTGAAGCTTTCTTT.

The genes are TRBV9 and TRBJ1-5, with TRBD1 matching 9 bases. CDR3 length: 15 residues. Germline CDR1 and CDR2: SGDLS and YYNGEE. Unmatched junction bases numbered 3, after V lost 0 bases and J lost 5 bases. CDR3 protein: CASSVDGQGYQPQHF. The DNA of the CDR3 is TGTGCCAGCAGCGTAGATGGACAGGGGTATCAGCCCCAGCATTTT.